Listed below are T cell receptor beta chains from one sample, sequenced in a study of radiation and T cells in renal cell carcinoma. Sequencing used immunoSEQ multiplex PCR; TCRdb keeps in-frame clones, though not all of them. The table lists under 100,000 clones, approximately 80% of them singletons. The sequenced sample was blood, obtained from a patient whose treatment included radiotherapy and nephrectomy. Receptors originate from a man aged 50 to 60 with renal cell carcinoma. Each CDR3 is given with its conserved first and last residue. The D gene is left open where the match is weak. For some rows the clone size is stated as once, few or many, or as a class when expanded; others skip it.

j_call: TRBJ2-1; clone_size: -; v_call: TRBV19; d_call: TRBD2; cdr3_nt: TGTGCCAGTAGTATAGATTTCCTAGCGGGAGGGTCGGGGAATGAGCAGTTCTTC; cdr3_aa: CASSIDFLAGGSGNEQFF
j_call: TRBJ2-1; clone_size: -; v_call: TRBV12-5; d_call: -; cdr3_nt: TGTGCTAGTGGCGCCATTACCAGGATAAAGGGTAATGAGCAGTTCTTC; cdr3_aa: CASGAITRIKGNEQFF
j_call: TRBJ1-2; clone_size: -; v_call: TRBV2; d_call: -; cdr3_nt: TGTGCCAGCACTTTTTTCGCCTATGGCTACACCTTC; cdr3_aa: CASTFFAYGYTF
j_call: TRBJ2-7; clone_size: -; v_call: TRBV28; d_call: -; cdr3_nt: TGTGCCAGCAGTTCAACCGCCGGGACATACTTCTCCTACGAGCAGTACTTC; cdr3_aa: CASSSTAGTYFSYEQYF
j_call: TRBJ2-1; clone_size: -; v_call: TRBV5-4; d_call: -; cdr3_nt: TGTGCCAGCAGATTGGTGGGAAGCTCCTACAATGAGCAGTTCTTC; cdr3_aa: CASRLVGSSYNEQFF
j_call: TRBJ1-1; clone_size: -; v_call: TRBV5-1; d_call: -; cdr3_nt: TGCGCCAGCAGCTCCCAGGCGGAGAGGAAAGGCACTGAAGCTTTCTTT; cdr3_aa: CASSSQAERKGTEAFF
j_call: TRBJ2-7; clone_size: -; v_call: TRBV30; d_call: -; cdr3_nt: TGTGCCTGGAGTTCCGGGGTGGCCGGGGACGAGCAGTACTTC; cdr3_aa: CAWSSGVAGDEQYF
j_call: TRBJ1-1; clone_size: -; v_call: TRBV23-1; d_call: -; cdr3_nt: TGCGCCAGCAGTCAATCGGCCGGAATGGCAGCTTTCTTT; cdr3_aa: CASSQSAGMAAFF
j_call: TRBJ2-6; clone_size: -; v_call: TRBV28; d_call: -; cdr3_nt: TGTGCCAGCAGTTCCCCAAAATGGATCTCTGGGGCCAACGTCCTGACTTTC; cdr3_aa: CASSSPKWISGANVLTF
j_call: TRBJ2-1; clone_size: once; v_call: TRBV15; d_call: TRBD2; cdr3_nt: TGTGCCACCAGCCGAGGGAGCGGGGATTCCTACAATGAGCAGTTCTTC; cdr3_aa: CATSRGSGDSYNEQFF
j_call: TRBJ2-3; clone_size: -; v_call: TRBV5-1; d_call: -; cdr3_nt: TGCGCCAGCAGCTTGGTGACAGATACGCAGTATTTT; cdr3_aa: CASSLVTDTQYF
j_call: TRBJ2-3; clone_size: -; v_call: TRBV27; d_call: -; cdr3_nt: TGTGCCAGCGCAATGGGTGACCCTCGCACAGATACGCAGTATTTT; cdr3_aa: CASAMGDPRTDTQYF
j_call: TRBJ2-7; clone_size: -; v_call: TRBV21-1; d_call: -; cdr3_nt: TGTGCCAGCAGCAAGTGGCCTAGCCTACTCGTCGAGCAGTACTTC; cdr3_aa: CASSKWPSLLVEQYF
j_call: TRBJ2-3; clone_size: -; v_call: TRBV6-1; d_call: -; cdr3_nt: TGTGCCAGCAGTGAAGGGATTAGCCCCACAGATACGCAGTATTTT; cdr3_aa: CASSEGISPTDTQYF
j_call: TRBJ1-1; clone_size: few; v_call: TRBV5-1; d_call: -; cdr3_nt: TGCGCCAGCAGCACCGCTCGACAGAACACTGAAGCTTTCTTT; cdr3_aa: CASSTARQNTEAFF
j_call: TRBJ1-2; clone_size: -; v_call: TRBV7-3; d_call: -; cdr3_nt: TGTGCCAGCAGCCCCCAGACAGATTCAGTCTATGGCTACACCTTC; cdr3_aa: CASSPQTDSVYGYTF
j_call: TRBJ2-5; clone_size: -; v_call: TRBV5-1; d_call: -; cdr3_nt: TGCGCCAGCAGCACCGGGATCCCGGAAGAGACCCAGTACTTC; cdr3_aa: CASSTGIPEETQYF
j_call: TRBJ1-2; clone_size: -; v_call: TRBV6-1; d_call: -; cdr3_nt: TGTGCCAGCAGTGAAATGGCGTCCGGGAACTATGGCTACACCTTC; cdr3_aa: CASSEMASGNYGYTF
j_call: TRBJ1-5; clone_size: few; v_call: TRBV18; d_call: -; cdr3_nt: TGTGCCAGCTCACCAGGCAGCGATCAGCCCCAGCATTTT; cdr3_aa: CASSPGSDQPQHF
j_call: TRBJ2-5; clone_size: -; v_call: TRBV5-4; d_call: -; cdr3_nt: TGTGCCAGCAGCTTGGACAGACAAGAGACCCAGTACTTC; cdr3_aa: CASSLDRQETQYF
j_call: TRBJ2-1; clone_size: -; v_call: TRBV7-2; d_call: -; cdr3_nt: TGTGCCACACGACTCCTCCCTTCCTACAATGAGCAGTTCTTC; cdr3_aa: CATRLLPSYNEQFF
j_call: TRBJ1-1; clone_size: once; v_call: TRBV6-5; d_call: TRBD1; cdr3_nt: TGTGCCAGCAGTTTGACAGGGGTGACCACTGAAGCTTTCTTT; cdr3_aa: CASSLTGVTTEAFF
j_call: TRBJ1-3; clone_size: -; v_call: TRBV15; d_call: -; cdr3_nt: TGTGCCACCAGCAAGTACACGTTAGCTGCTGGAAACACCATATATTTT; cdr3_aa: CATSKYTLAAGNTIYF
j_call: TRBJ2-1; clone_size: -; v_call: TRBV18; d_call: -; cdr3_nt: TGTGCCAGCTCACCAAAGGGCCGTCTTGAGCAGTTCTTC; cdr3_aa: CASSPKGRLEQFF
j_call: TRBJ1-1; clone_size: -; v_call: TRBV13; d_call: TRBD1; cdr3_nt: TGTGCCAGCAGCTTCCGGGACAGGAATTCCCTGAACACTGAAGCTTTCTTT; cdr3_aa: CASSFRDRNSLNTEAFF
j_call: TRBJ2-6; clone_size: -; v_call: TRBV6-6; d_call: -; cdr3_nt: TGTGCCAGCAGCTTTCGGGACTACGTCCTGACTTTC; cdr3_aa: CASSFRDYVLTF
j_call: TRBJ2-3; clone_size: -; v_call: TRBV7-6; d_call: -; cdr3_nt: TGTGCCAGCAGCTTAGCGCCGGAGGGAAATACGCAGTATTTT; cdr3_aa: CASSLAPEGNTQYF
j_call: TRBJ2-1; clone_size: -; v_call: TRBV7-2; d_call: -; cdr3_nt: TGTGCCAGCAGCTTAGTGGCGGGATGGCCCTACAATGAGCAGTTCTTC; cdr3_aa: CASSLVAGWPYNEQFF
j_call: TRBJ2-5; clone_size: -; v_call: TRBV6-5; d_call: -; cdr3_nt: TGTGCCAGCAGTTACCCGGGTACTGAGACCCAGTACTTC; cdr3_aa: CASSYPGTETQYF
j_call: TRBJ1-1; clone_size: -; v_call: TRBV27; d_call: -; cdr3_nt: TGTGCCAGCAGTTTTCAGGGTGACACTGAAGCTTTCTTT; cdr3_aa: CASSFQGDTEAFF
j_call: TRBJ1-2; clone_size: once; v_call: TRBV14; d_call: TRBD1; cdr3_nt: TGTGCCAGCAGCCAAGCTCTGGGGACAGGTTTAAACTATGGCTACACCTTC; cdr3_aa: CASSQALGTGLNYGYTF
j_call: TRBJ2-1; clone_size: -; v_call: TRBV5-1; d_call: -; cdr3_nt: TGCGCCAGCAGCTTGGTTTCAGGTTCCTACAATGAGCAGTTCTTC; cdr3_aa: CASSLVSGSYNEQFF
j_call: TRBJ1-1; clone_size: -; v_call: TRBV7-2; d_call: -; cdr3_nt: TGTGCCAGCAGGGGCTCAGTGAACACTGAAGCTTTCTTT; cdr3_aa: CASRGSVNTEAFF
j_call: TRBJ1-2; clone_size: once; v_call: TRBV14; d_call: -; cdr3_nt: TGTGCCAGCAGCCAAGAAGTGGGTTTTGGGCAGATCTATGGCTACACCTTC; cdr3_aa: CASSQEVGFGQIYGYTF
j_call: TRBJ1-1; clone_size: -; v_call: TRBV13; d_call: -; cdr3_nt: TGTGCCAGCAGCGGACCGGGACAAAGGACTGAAGCTTTCTTT; cdr3_aa: CASSGPGQRTEAFF
j_call: TRBJ1-1; clone_size: -; v_call: TRBV2; d_call: -; cdr3_nt: TGTGCCAGCAGACAGGGGAACACTGAAGCTTTCTTT; cdr3_aa: CASRQGNTEAFF
j_call: TRBJ2-1; clone_size: -; v_call: TRBV5-4; d_call: TRBD2; cdr3_nt: TGTGCCAGCAAACAAGGACTAGCGGGAGGTGTGTCCTACAATGAGCAGTTCTTC; cdr3_aa: CASKQGLAGGVSYNEQFF
j_call: TRBJ2-7; clone_size: -; v_call: TRBV30; d_call: TRBD2; cdr3_nt: TGTGCCTGGATGGACGGGAGGGCCTACGAGCAGTACTTC; cdr3_aa: CAWMDGRAYEQYF
j_call: TRBJ2-2; clone_size: -; v_call: TRBV7-3; d_call: TRBD2; cdr3_nt: TGTGCCAGCAGCTTAACGGGCGGTGTGGGACTAGCGGGAGCTGGCGGGGAGCTGTTTTTT; cdr3_aa: CASSLTGGVGLAGAGGELFF
j_call: TRBJ1-2; clone_size: -; v_call: TRBV7-9; d_call: -; cdr3_nt: TGTGCCAGCAGCTTAGAACCAGTCGGCTACACCTTC; cdr3_aa: CASSLEPVGYTF
j_call: TRBJ2-5; clone_size: -; v_call: TRBV11-3; d_call: TRBD2; cdr3_nt: TGTGCCAGCAGCTTAGGACTAGCGGGGGACCAAGAGACCCAGTACTTC; cdr3_aa: CASSLGLAGDQETQYF
j_call: TRBJ2-3; clone_size: -; v_call: TRBV2; d_call: -; cdr3_nt: TGTGCCAGCAGTGGACGGGTCAACACAGATACGCAGTATTTT; cdr3_aa: CASSGRVNTDTQYF
j_call: TRBJ1-2; clone_size: -; v_call: TRBV18; d_call: TRBD1; cdr3_nt: TGTGCCAGCGGTGGACAGGGGAGTGGTTTTTGGTATGGCTACACCTTC; cdr3_aa: CASGGQGSGFWYGYTF
j_call: TRBJ2-7; clone_size: -; v_call: TRBV15; d_call: -; cdr3_nt: TGTGCCACCAGCAGAGATCGATTTGGGGGAAAGTACGAGCAGTACTTC; cdr3_aa: CATSRDRFGGKYEQYF
j_call: TRBJ1-6; clone_size: -; v_call: TRBV30; d_call: -; cdr3_nt: TGTGCCTGGAGTGCCAAGGCGACGTACGGCCTCCACTTT; cdr3_aa: CAWSAKATYGLHF
j_call: TRBJ2-7; clone_size: -; v_call: TRBV18; d_call: -; cdr3_nt: TGTGCCAGCTCACCACAAAGGGCGGGGCGGTACGAGCAGTACTTC; cdr3_aa: CASSPQRAGRYEQYF
j_call: TRBJ1-5; clone_size: -; v_call: TRBV10-3; d_call: -; cdr3_nt: TGTGCCATCAGTGTAGAAGTCAATCAGCCCCAGCATTTT; cdr3_aa: CAISVEVNQPQHF
j_call: TRBJ1-5; clone_size: -; v_call: TRBV4-2; d_call: -; cdr3_nt: TGTGCCAGCAGCCCTTTGGGCGGGGGGGCGGATCAGCCCCAGCATTTT; cdr3_aa: CASSPLGGGADQPQHF
j_call: TRBJ1-4; clone_size: -; v_call: TRBV15; d_call: -; cdr3_nt: TGTGCCACCAGCAGAGGACGGGACGAAAAACTGTTTTTT; cdr3_aa: CATSRGRDEKLFF